The 29 T cell receptor beta chains reported below all come from one sample, sequenced in a study of blood T cell repertoires in COVID-19. Produced via immunoSEQ multiplex PCR; TCRdb's table is partial and in-frame only. The sample lists under 250,000 clones; around 82% were seen once. Sequencing was done on a sample of peripheral blood. The receptors originated from a man aged 40-50 years with active or convalescent COVID-19.

The genes are TRBV19 and TRBJ1-2; 7 bases match TRBD1. With 4 bases clipped from V and 5 bases from J, the junction kept 13 bases outside the gene matches. Germline V CDR1 and CDR2: LNHDA, SQIVND (reference sequence). The CDR3 covers 16 residues. Written as DNA, the CDR3 is TGTGCCAGTAGTAGTCTCCGGACAGGAGGGGGGTATGGCTACACCTTC. Translated: CASSSLRTGGGYGYTF.

This clone was picked up a small number of times. The chain recombines TRBV21-1 with TRBJ1-1. TRBV21-1 is noted as a pseudogene. The length of the CDR3 is 14 residues. The CDR3 DNA is TGTGCCAGGCCCGTGACGGGGGGCCCCGGTGAAGCTTTCTTT. This codes for CARPVTGGPGEAFF.

J is TRBJ1-5 and V is TRBV27; D is unclear. The germline gives CDR1 MNHEY, CDR2 SMNVEV (reference sequence). The germline V and J ends were trimmed by 5 bases and 3 bases, with 11 bases remaining between them. The CDR3 spans 14 residues. The chain's CDR3 is CASSDRGDNQPQHF. Here the CDR3 DNA reads TGTGCCAGCAGTGACCGCGGCGACAATCAGCCCCAGCATTTT.

The chain combines TRBV3-1 (or the pseudogene TRBV3-2) with TRBJ1-2, with unresolved D. This CDR3 is built from 13 residues. Germline assignment: CDR1 LGHDT and CDR2 YNNKEL (reference sequence). With 8 bases removed from V and 4 bases from J, the gap between germline ends came to 14 bases. The CDR3 bases are TGTGCCAGCCGCCCTTCGGGAGCCTATGGCTACACCTTC. As protein: CASRPSGAYGYTF.

This CDR3 reads CASSQTDRGHNEQFF. As DNA, the CDR3 is TGCGCCAGCAGCCAGACGGACAGGGGGCACAATGAGCAGTTCTTC. The rearrangement joins TRBV4-1 to TRBJ2-1, with 11 bases matching TRBD1. Germline CDR1 and CDR2: MGHRA and YSYEKL. This CDR3 is 15 amino acids long. V trimming: 3 bases; J trimming: 5 bases; junction bases outside the gene matches: 3.

This clone was seen a few times. The chain couples TRBV25-1 to TRBJ1-2; 7 bases are shared with TRBD1. CDR1 and CDR2 from the germline V gene are MGHDK and SYGVNS. V shed 6 bases, J shed 1 base, and the junction held 8 bases outside the gene matches. The CDR3 loop spans 15 amino acids. In DNA, the CDR3 is TGTGCCAGCAGGGGGGACAGCGGTTATAACTATGGCTACACCTTC. This translates into CASRGDSGYNYGYTF.

The CDR3 here is CASSNPPGAGPREKLFF. In DNA form, the CDR3 reads TGTGCCAGCAGTAACCCCCCCGGAGCAGGGCCGAGGGAAAAACTGTTTTTT. The chain uses TRBV28 and TRBJ1-4, with D perhaps TRBD1 (5 bases). CDR1 and CDR2 from the germline V gene are MDHEN and SYDVKM. V was clipped by 5 bases and J by 8 bases, with 24 bases between them. This CDR3 is built from 17 residues.

This sequence joins TRBV11-2 and TRBJ2-6, with TRBD1 as a possible D gene (5 bases). Germline lookup yields CDR1 SGHAT and CDR2 FQNNGV. The ends were cut back, 4 bases at V and 0 bases at J, with 7 bases in the middle. The CDR3 is 15 amino acids. CDR3 sequence: CASSSQGSGANVLTF. CDR3 coding DNA: TGTGCCAGCAGCTCCCAGGGCTCTGGGGCCAACGTCCTGACTTTC. Combining the CDR3 with reference TRBV11-2 and TRBJ2-6 gives the whole variable domain EAGVAQSPRYKIIEKRQSVAFWCNPISGHATLYWYQQILGQGPKLLIQFQNNGVVDDSQLPKDRFSAERLKGVDSTLKIQPAKLEDSAVYLCASSSQGSGANVLTFGAGSRLTVL.

This chain joins TRBV14 and TRBJ2-5; D may be TRBD1 (6 bases). Germline CDR1 reads SGHDN; CDR2 reads FVKESK. Trimming removed 4 bases from V and 6 bases from J, with 21 bases in between. CDR3 length equals 16 residues. The CDR3 sequence: CASSPLPGQSIQTQYF. The CDR3 bases are TGTGCCAGCAGCCCACTTCCGGGACAATCAATTCAGACCCAGTACTTC.

The chain carries TRBV5-5 and TRBJ2-4; 7 nucleotides agree with TRBD1. Germline CDR1 SGHKS, CDR2 YYEKEE (reference sequence). The CDR3 consists of 15 residues. The V and J ends lost 4 bases and 5 bases, in that order; junction bases with no gene match: 9. The CDR3 region is CASSTWEGGENIQYF. The CDR3 DNA reads TGTGCCAGCAGCACTTGGGAAGGGGGCGAAAACATTCAGTACTTC.

The chain recombines TRBV19 with TRBJ1-2; no clear D. V lost 9 bases to trimming and J lost 4 bases, with 21 bases between them. There are 15 residues in the CDR3. Germline lookup yields CDR1 LNHDA and CDR2 SQIVND (reference sequence). CDR3 DNA sequence: TGTGCCAGCGATCGGTCCGGCAGCGCGATCTATGGCTACACCTTC. This gives the protein CASDRSGSAIYGYTF.

The gene calls are TRBV27 and TRBJ1-3; D is unresolved. The CDR3 runs to 13 residues. Germline V gene sequence: CDR1 MNHEY, CDR2 SMNVEV (reference sequence). The germline V and J ends were trimmed by 2 bases and 4 bases, with 6 bases remaining between them. The CDR3 DNA reads as TGTGCCAGCAGTTTAAAACAGGGAAACACCATATATTTT. This sequence encodes CASSLKQGNTIYF.

The V gene is TRBV6-5, the J gene TRBJ1-5, with D unresolved. The CDR3 runs 13 residues. Trimming cost V 7 bases and J 1 base, with 8 bases left between them. Looked up from germline, CDR1 is MNHEY and CDR2 is SVGAGI. CDR3 amino acids: CASTIISNQPQHF. In DNA form, the CDR3 reads TGTGCCAGCACTATTATCAGCAATCAGCCCCAGCATTTT.

The genes are TRBV5-4 and TRBJ1-6; 9 bases align to TRBD1. Germline V lookup: CDR1 SGHNT, CDR2 YYREEE (reference sequence). With 3 bases clipped from V and 6 bases from J, the junction kept 7 bases outside the gene matches. The CDR3 totals 16 residues. CDR3 region: CASSSRTGEGNSPLHF. CDR3 in DNA: TGTGCCAGCAGCTCCCGGACAGGGGAAGGTAATTCACCCCTCCACTTT.

The chain carries TRBV11-2 and TRBJ2-7; possibly TRBD1 for D (5 bases). With 5 bases removed from V and 1 base from J, the gap between germline ends came to 12 bases. There are 14 residues in the CDR3. Germline V gives CDR1 SGHAT, CDR2 FQNNGV. CDR3 residues: CASSLGASSYEQYF. CDR3 nucleotides: TGTGCCAGCAGCCTTGGGGCATCTTCCTACGAGCAGTACTTC.

This chain uses TRBV5-6 with TRBJ1-2; TRBD1 is a possible D gene (5 bases). Trimming took 4 bases from V and 4 from J, leaving 11 bases between them. Germline assignment: CDR1 SGHDT and CDR2 YYEEEE. The CDR3 extends over 13 amino acids. CDR3 DNA: TGTGCCAGCAGCCCAGGGTTTGGCTATGGCTACACCTTC. Translated, it gives CASSPGFGYGYTF.

The chain recombines TRBV5-1 with TRBJ2-5; 10 bases align to TRBD1. Germline CDR1 reads SGHRS; CDR2 reads YFSETQ. The ends lost 4 bases at V and 4 bases at J; junction bases unmatched: 7. The CDR3 runs to 15 residues. CDR3 in amino acids: CASSKDRGLVETQYF. The CDR3 nucleotides read TGCGCCAGCAGCAAAGACAGGGGGCTAGTAGAGACCCAGTACTTC.

This chain uses TRBV14 with TRBJ2-5; the match to TRBD2 covers 9 bases. The V gene's germline CDR1 is SGHDN and CDR2 FVKESK. With V trimmed by 2 bases and J by 7 bases, 11 bases remained unmatched. This CDR3 contains 16 residues. CDR3 region: CASSQKDSGRWGTQYF. Here the CDR3 DNA reads TGTGCCAGCAGCCAAAAAGACAGCGGGAGGTGGGGGACCCAGTACTTC.

This rearrangement joins TRBV9 to TRBJ2-1, with D maybe TRBD1 (6 bases). CDR1 and CDR2 (germline): SGDLS, YYNGEE. V lost 6 bases, J lost 0 bases, and 7 bases lay in between. The CDR3 is 13 amino acids. The CDR3 coding sequence is TGTGCCAGCACAGGGGTCTCCTACAATGAGCAGTTCTTC. Encoded protein: CASTGVSYNEQFF.

The CDR3 is CASVRGTGANVLTF. CDR3 sequence (DNA): TGTGCCAGCGTTAGGGGAACTGGGGCCAACGTCCTGACTTTC. The chain recombines TRBV11-3 with TRBJ2-6, with D tentatively TRBD1 (5 bases). The length of the CDR3 is 14 residues. Per the germline V gene, CDR1 is SGHNT and CDR2 is YENEEA. Trimming cost V 8 bases and J 2 bases, with 10 bases left between them.

The count of this clone is one. This chain joins TRBV18 and TRBJ1-4; 9 bases fit TRBD1. The germline V gene has CDR1 KGHSH and CDR2 LQKENI. With 3 bases clipped from V and 2 bases from J, the junction kept 10 bases outside the gene matches. CDR3 size: 18 residues. CDR3 sequence: CASSPLGQGSRTNEKLFF. CDR3 DNA sequence: TGTGCCAGCTCACCCCTCGGACAGGGGAGTAGGACTAATGAAAAACTGTTTTTT.

The V call is TRBV5-1, the J call TRBJ2-1; TRBD1 aligns across 12 bases. V lost 0 bases and J lost 5; bases outside the gene matches: 3. Germline assignment: CDR1 SGHRS and CDR2 YFSETQ. The CDR3 runs to 16 residues. Here the CDR3 reads CASSLVGQGANNEQFF. CDR3 sequence (DNA): TGCGCCAGCAGCTTGGTGGGACAGGGGGCGAACAATGAGCAGTTCTTC. Complete variable domain (other parts from reference TRBV5-1 and TRBJ2-1): KAGVTQTPRYLIKTRGQQVTLSCSPISGHRSVSWYQQTPGQGLQFLFEYFSETQRNKGNFPGRFSGRQFSNSRSEMNVSTLELGDSALYLCASSLVGQGANNEQFFGPGTRLTVL.

The V and J genes are TRBV2 and TRBJ1-1; D possibly corresponds to TRBD1 (5 bases). There are 15 residues in the CDR3. The germline gives CDR1 SNHLY, CDR2 FYNNEI. V gave up 6 bases and J gave up 1 base, with 15 bases separating them. CDR3 DNA sequence: TGTGCCAGCAGCGACCCGGTCGACAGGAACACTGAAGCTTTCTTT. Translating gives CASSDPVDRNTEAFF.

This clone appeared a single time. The rearrangement uses TRBV28 and TRBJ1-2; possible D gene TRBD1, 5 bases. Trimming took 2 bases from V and 4 from J, leaving 14 bases between them. Germline CDR1 reads MDHEN; CDR2 reads SYDVKM. This CDR3 has 15 residues. CDR3 in amino acids: CASSLAGKPGYGYTF. The CDR3 nucleotides read TGTGCCAGCAGTTTAGCAGGGAAGCCAGGCTATGGCTACACCTTC.

The chain carries TRBV6-2 or TRBV6-3 and TRBJ1-2; D is ambiguous. Trimming cost V 4 bases and J 2 bases, with 20 bases left between them. The CDR3 is 17 amino acids. Germline CDR1 is MNHEY and CDR2 is SVGEGT. CDR3 sequence (DNA): TGTGCCAGCAGTTTATATAACGAGATTCTCACCAACTATGGCTACACCTTC. Translation gives CASSLYNEILTNYGYTF.

V and J are TRBV5-6 and TRBJ1-1, with 7 positions matching TRBD1. Germline V gives CDR1 SGHDT, CDR2 YYEEEE. Trimming took 0 bases from V and 11 from J; bases not matched to a gene: 10. The CDR3 contains 14 residues. CDR3 DNA sequence: TGTGCCAGCAGCTTGGCCGGGGACAGTATCGGGGCTTTCTTT. This translates into CASSLAGDSIGAFF.

The rearrangement joins TRBV11-2 to TRBJ2-3; tentatively, D is TRBD1 (5 bases). There are 15 residues in the CDR3. Trimming cost V 3 bases and J 3 bases, with 13 bases left between them. Germline CDR1 is SGHAT and CDR2 is FQNNGV. CDR3 protein: CASSFPSQVTDTQYF. The CDR3 DNA sequence: TGTGCCAGCAGCTTTCCCTCACAGGTGACAGATACGCAGTATTTT. The variable domain in full, completed from reference TRBV11-2 and TRBJ2-3, reads EAGVAQSPRYKIIEKRQSVAFWCNPISGHATLYWYQQILGQGPKLLIQFQNNGVVDDSQLPKDRFSAERLKGVDSTLKIQPAKLEDSAVYLCASSFPSQVTDTQYFGPGTRLTVL.

The genes are TRBV7-3 and TRBJ2-5; no clear D. The V gene lost 3 bases and the J gene lost 0 bases, with 5 bases spanning the gap. The CDR3 is 13 amino acids. CDR1 SGHTA and CDR2 FQGTGA come from the germline V gene. CDR3 bases: TGTGCCAGCAGCTTCGCGGACCAAGAGACCCAGTACTTC. It specifies CASSFADQETQYF.

This clone came up a few times. V is TRBV7-9 and J is TRBJ2-2, with D maybe TRBD1 (5 bases). Trimming stripped 3 bases from V and 3 bases from J, with 11 bases between. The CDR3 totals 15 residues. Germline CDR1 and CDR2: SEHNR and FQNEAQ (reference sequence). The CDR3: CASSLATVHTGELFF. CDR3 DNA: TGTGCCAGCAGCTTGGCGACAGTCCACACCGGGGAGCTGTTTTTT.